The T cell receptor (beta chain) described here comes from a study of metastatic and nonmetastatic thyroid tumors. TCRdb recomputed clones from the PCR reads via MiXCR. This table holds 19,000 or so clones, about 25% found once. No treatment of any kind had been given to any patient before thyroid surgery. This clone has a handful of counts. Germline loops: CDR1 LNHNV, CDR2 YYDKDF (reference sequence). The CDR3 spans 14 residues. Deletions cut 1 base from V and 5 bases from J, with 9 bases between. This sequence originates from a female donor with papillary thyroid cancer or a benign thyroid nodule (not recorded which). Some clones in this sample may be carry-over from other donors' samples. This chain links TRBV15 with TRBJ2-1, with D unclear. Sequencing input: blood. CDR3 region: CATSRGQTNNEQFF. CDR3 nucleotides: TGTGCCACCAGCAGAGGTCAGACAAACAATGAGCAGTTCTTC.